This T cell receptor (beta chain) comes out of a study of blood T cell repertoires in COVID-19. The overall study: From T cells, B-cell-depleted T cells, or PBMCs came the material, which was cDNA or gDNA.

Sequencing was performed with immunoSEQ multiplex PCR; in TCRdb, only in-frame clones are kept and a portion is missing. This sample has under 250,000 clones; approximately 88% occur once, and the top ten carry 3% to 3.5%. Looked up from germline, CDR1 is MDHEN and CDR2 is SYDVKM. The CDR3 extends over 14 amino acids. Trimming took off 2 bases at V and 0 bases at J, with 7 bases between the two ends. The chain recombines TRBV28 with TRBJ1-1; D not certain. This TCR was sampled from a woman in her thirties or forties who had been exposed to COVID-19. Sample: PBMCs or T cells enriched from blood (not recorded which). CDR3 nucleotide sequence: TGTGCCAGCAGTTTAACAGACATGAACACTGAAGCTTTCTTT. Its translation: CASSLTDMNTEAFF.